A single sample gave rise to the 27 T cell receptor beta chains below, sequenced in a study of beta chain features in type 1 diabetes. The study reverse transcribed the entire isolated RNA, so it sequenced expressed TCRB transcripts. TCRdb's copy holds only in-frame clones and misses some; the assay was immunoSEQ multiplex PCR. The sample has some 700,000 clones; roughly an eighth are singletons. Study-level points and caveats: All four CD4+ subsets of Type 1 diabetes patients contained TCRB CDR3s that were moderately but significantly shorter.

Antigens for these TCRs are unknown. Sequenced input: naive CD4+ T cells from blood. These receptors were taken from a man between 18 and 29 years old with type 1 diabetes.

The V and J genes are TRBV10-3 and TRBJ1-1, with no clear D. CDR3 size: 12 residues. Germline assignment: CDR1 ENHRY and CDR2 SYGVKD. V lost 7 bases and J 6 bases, leaving 12 bases between the germline ends. The CDR3 is CAINNGNAEAFF. DNA of the CDR3: TGTGCCATCAATAACGGAAACGCTGAAGCTTTCTTT.

This clone was seen more than once but under ten times. The V call is TRBV11-2, the J call TRBJ1-4; TRBD1 matches at 7 bases. V gave up 4 bases and J gave up 1 base; unmatched junction bases: 3. CDR1 and CDR2 (germline): SGHAT, FQNNGV. The CDR3 loop spans 15 amino acids. The CDR3, as DNA: TGTGCCAGCAGCTACGCAGGGGGAACTAATGAAAAACTGTTTTTT. Translating gives CASSYAGGTNEKLFF.

This clone appeared a few times. The chain carries TRBV9 and TRBJ1-2; D is possibly TRBD1 (5 bases). CDR1 is SGDLS and CDR2 is YYNGEE in the germline V gene. V was trimmed by 0 bases and J by 1 base, leaving 10 bases between them. This CDR3 spans 15 amino acids. The CDR3 here is CASSVDPGVNYGYTF. Here the CDR3 DNA reads TGTGCCAGCAGCGTAGATCCGGGGGTTAACTATGGCTACACCTTC.

The table lists this clone with a few counts. The chain carries TRBV2 and TRBJ1-2, with D uncertain. This CDR3 is 13 amino acids long. Trimming took off 6 bases at V and 6 bases at J, with 14 bases between the two ends. Germline-derived CDR1 and CDR2 are SNHLY and FYNNEI. CDR3 sequence: CASSVGLIDGYTF. CDR3 DNA sequence: TGTGCCAGCAGCGTTGGACTGATTGATGGCTACACCTTC.

The chain employs TRBV6-1 and TRBJ1-2, with 7 bases that match TRBD1. The junction had 6 bases not matched to a gene; V was cut back by 6 bases and J by 5 bases. This CDR3 comprises 13 residues. Germline values: CDR1 MNHNS, CDR2 SASEGT. The CDR3 sequence is CASRAGGLYGYTF. In DNA form, the CDR3 reads TGTGCCAGCAGAGCAGGGGGACTTTATGGCTACACCTTC.

This clone showed up just a few times. The gene calls are TRBV27 and TRBJ1-2; 10 bases match TRBD1. The CDR3 contains 14 residues. From germline, CDR1 is MNHEY and CDR2 SMNVEV (reference sequence). With 6 bases clipped from V and 3 bases from J, the junction kept 4 bases outside the gene matches. The CDR3 DNA is TGTGCCAGCAGGAGGACAGGGGGAGACTATGGCTACACCTTC. Protein sequence: CASRRTGGDYGYTF.

In this sample, this clone turned up a few times. This chain connects TRBV5-1 to TRBJ2-3; weak D call: TRBD1 (5 bases). Germline CDR1 and CDR2: SGHRS and YFSETQ. This CDR3 region has 14 residues. Trimming took 3 bases from V and 4 from J, leaving 12 bases between them. CDR3 residues: CASSSTTESDTQYF. The CDR3 DNA is TGCGCCAGCAGCTCCACGACAGAATCAGATACGCAGTATTTT.

This clone occurred a few times. J is TRBJ1-2 and V is TRBV6-4; D perhaps matches TRBD1 (6 bases). V dropped 0 bases and J dropped 4 bases, with 9 bases sitting between them. The CDR3 is 14 amino acids. Germline values: CDR1 MRHNA, CDR2 SNTAGT. The CDR3 DNA reads as TGTGCCAGCAGTGACTCACAGGGTGCCTATGGCTACACCTTC. As protein: CASSDSQGAYGYTF.

The V gene is TRBV5-6, the J gene TRBJ2-3; no clear D. The ends were cut back, 0 bases at V and 6 bases at J, with 8 bases in the middle. Germline loops: CDR1 SGHDT, CDR2 YYEEEE. This CDR3 contains 13 residues. The CDR3 coding sequence is TGTGCCAGCAGCTTGGGGGCCTCTGATACGCAGTATTTT. Its protein product is CASSLGASDTQYF.

This clone showed up just once. The V call is TRBV27, the J call TRBJ2-7; 8 nucleotides agree with TRBD1. The CDR3 has 16 amino acids. The germline V gene has CDR1 MNHEY and CDR2 SMNVEV (reference sequence). With 3 bases clipped from V and 2 bases from J, the junction kept 9 bases outside the gene matches. CDR3 sequence reads: CASSFLRDRSTYEQYF. CDR3 coding DNA: TGTGCCAGCAGTTTCCTCCGGGACAGGAGCACCTACGAGCAGTACTTC.

The gene calls are TRBV4-1 and TRBJ2-7; 10 bases are shared with TRBD1. The CDR3 is made up of 15 amino acids. The germline V gene encodes CDR1 MGHRA and CDR2 YSYEKL. V shed 1 base, J shed 4 bases, and the junction held 4 bases outside the gene matches. CDR3: CASSQGGQGFYEQYF. The CDR3 DNA follows: TGCGCCAGCAGCCAAGGGGGACAGGGGTTTTACGAGCAGTACTTC.

The chain is built from TRBV7-8 and TRBJ1-1; maybe TRBD1 (5 bases). Between the trimmed V and J ends, which lost 3 bases and 2 bases, there was a span of 10 bases. The CDR3 loop spans 14 amino acids. Germline V CDR1 and CDR2: SGHVS, FQNEAQ. Written as DNA, the CDR3 is TGTGCCAGCAGCTTGGAACAGGTCAACACTGAAGCTTTCTTT. Translating gives CASSLEQVNTEAFF.

The sample holds a few counts of this clone. The rearrangement links TRBV4-1 to TRBJ1-5; weak D call: TRBD1 (5 bases). The CDR3 runs 16 residues. Germline V gene sequence: CDR1 MGHRA, CDR2 YSYEKL. Trimming stripped 0 bases from V and 0 bases from J, with 9 bases between. CDR3 coding DNA: TGCGCCAGCAGCCAAGAGGCCGGGGCTAGCAATCAGCCCCAGCATTTT. Its protein product is CASSQEAGASNQPQHF.

The chain carries TRBV15 and TRBJ1-2; unclear D gene. Germline V CDR1 and CDR2: LNHNV, YYDKDF (reference sequence). The CDR3 totals 16 residues. V lost 2 bases and J 1 base, leaving 14 bases between the germline ends. DNA for the CDR3: TGTGCCACCAGCAGAACAACCGGACGGATTAACTATGGCTACACCTTC. This encodes CATSRTTGRINYGYTF.

The J gene is TRBJ2-3, the V gene TRBV11-2; D possibly corresponds to TRBD1 (6 bases). The CDR3 consists of 15 residues. In germline, CDR1 is SGHAT, CDR2 FQNNGV. With 5 bases removed from V and 6 bases from J, the gap between germline ends came to 18 bases. The CDR3 DNA reads TGTGCCAGCAGCCAAGAGGGCCTTAGGGGGGATACGCAGTATTTT. Encoded protein: CASSQEGLRGDTQYF.

V is TRBV10-1 and J is TRBJ2-7, with D maybe TRBD1 (6 bases). In germline, CDR1 is WNHNN, CDR2 SYGVQD (reference sequence). This CDR3 comprises 14 residues. Trimming pared 4 bases from V and 3 bases from J, leaving 13 bases between. The CDR3 loop reads CASSGSDSYYEQYF. As DNA, the CDR3 is TGCGCCAGCAGTGGATCGGACAGTTACTACGAGCAGTACTTC.

Only a few counts were recorded for this clone. This chain joins TRBV5-1 and TRBJ1-1; D remains ambiguous. V was trimmed by 0 bases and J by 0 bases, leaving 9 bases between them. This CDR3 is 15 amino acids long. Germline values: CDR1 SGHRS, CDR2 YFSETQ. CDR3 coding DNA: TGCGCCAGCAGCTTGGTTACGACATTGAACACTGAAGCTTTCTTT. Translation: CASSLVTTLNTEAFF.

This chain links TRBV5-1 with TRBJ2-3, with a possible D match to TRBD1 (5 bases). Trimming left V 6 bases short and J 0 bases short, with 14 bases between. The CDR3 is 15 amino acids. Germline lookup yields CDR1 SGHRS and CDR2 YFSETQ. Written as DNA, the CDR3 is TGCGCCAGCAAAATTAGGGGAAAAAGCACAGATACGCAGTATTTT. The encoded protein is CASKIRGKSTDTQYF. The full variable domain, rest sourced from reference TRBV5-1 and TRBJ2-3, is KAGVTQTPRYLIKTRGQQVTLSCSPISGHRSVSWYQQTPGQGLQFLFEYFSETQRNKGNFPGRFSGRQFSNSRSEMNVSTLELGDSALYLCASKIRGKSTDTQYFGPGTRLTVL.

The CDR3 DNA is TGTGCCAGCAGTGAGGGGGGACAGACGCTCCACTTT. Residues: CASSEGGQTLHF. This chain uses TRBV2 with TRBJ1-6, with 7 bases that match TRBD1. Germline CDR1 and CDR2: SNHLY and FYNNEI. The CDR3 is made up of 12 amino acids. V shed 3 bases, J shed 16 bases, and the junction held 6 bases outside the gene matches.

The V gene is TRBV30, the J gene TRBJ2-3, with TRBD2 identical over 7 bases. The CDR3 contains 14 residues. V trimming: 2 bases; J trimming: 0 bases; junction bases outside the gene matches: 2. In germline, CDR1 is GTSNPN, CDR2 SVGIG (reference sequence). The CDR3, as DNA: TGTGCCTGGAGTTGGGGGGGGAGCACAGATACGCAGTATTTT. It codes for CAWSWGGSTDTQYF.

This clone has more than one count but fewer than ten. The V gene is TRBV13, the J gene TRBJ1-3; 7 nucleotides agree with TRBD1. From germline, CDR1 is PRHDT and CDR2 FYEKMQ (reference sequence). The CDR3 is made up of 16 amino acids. Trimming at V came to 5 bases and at J to 2 bases, leaving 9 bases not matched to a gene. The DNA of the CDR3 is TGTGCCAGCAGCGCTCGCAGGGGGTCTCCTGGAAACACCATATATTTT. Translated: CASSARRGSPGNTIYF.

This clone was seen a handful of times. The chain is built from TRBV5-1 and TRBJ1-2; a weak D match, TRBD1 (5 bases). Looked up from germline, CDR1 is SGHRS and CDR2 is YFSETQ. CDR3 length: 15 residues. V was pared by 0 bases and J by 2 bases, with 11 bases between. DNA of the CDR3: TGCGCCAGCAGCTTGGAATCAGGGACCAACTATGGCTACACCTTC. Encoded protein: CASSLESGTNYGYTF.

V usage is TRBV6-5 and J usage is TRBJ2-1; 9 nucleotides align to TRBD1. The ends lost 6 bases at V and 6 bases at J; junction bases unmatched: 3. The CDR3 length is 13 residues. Germline V gene sequence: CDR1 MNHEY, CDR2 SVGAGI. CDR3: CASSRTGVNEQFF. For the CDR3, the DNA is TGTGCCAGCAGCCGGACAGGGGTCAATGAGCAGTTCTTC.

The chain joins TRBV30 to TRBJ1-5; perhaps TRBD1 as D (5 bases). V lost 2 bases to trimming and J lost 0 bases, with 11 bases between them. Germline V gives CDR1 GTSNPN, CDR2 SVGIG (reference sequence). CDR3 length: 15 residues. This CDR3 is CAWSPQATSNQPQHF. The CDR3 coding sequence is TGTGCCTGGAGTCCACAGGCGACTAGCAATCAGCCCCAGCATTTT.

The chain couples TRBV10-1 to TRBJ1-2, with D possibly being TRBD1 (5 bases). Germline CDR1 and CDR2: WNHNN and SYGVQD (reference sequence). V dropped 4 bases and J dropped 0 bases, with 9 bases sitting between them. CDR3 size: 14 residues. In DNA, the CDR3 is TGCGCCAGCAGTGCTAGGGGACCTAACTATGGCTACACCTTC. As protein: CASSARGPNYGYTF.

This clone was counted between two and nine times. The chain uses TRBV23-1 and TRBJ1-1; 8 nucleotides match TRBD1. TRBV23-1 is sorted into the ORF group, with uncertain function. V lost 10 bases and J lost 1; bases outside the gene matches: 8. The CDR3 covers 14 residues. DNA of the CDR3: TGCGCCAAACTACAGGGGGACGCGAACACTGAAGCTTTCTTT. Protein sequence: CAKLQGDANTEAFF.

This clone appeared a few times. The rearrangement links TRBV30 to TRBJ2-3; D may be TRBD2 (5 bases). This CDR3 comprises 15 residues. Deletions cut 4 bases from V and 1 base from J, with 15 bases between. Germline V gene sequence: CDR1 GTSNPN, CDR2 SVGIG (reference sequence). This CDR3 reads CAWTPRGGGTDTQYF. The CDR3 DNA sequence: TGTGCCTGGACCCCTCGGGGTGGCGGCACAGATACGCAGTATTTT.